The following is a T cell receptor beta chain sequence with its context. The data were taken from a study of control samples from healthy donors and cancer patients. With V trimmed by 6 bases and J by 5 bases, 5 bases remained unmatched. CDR1 is SGHAT and CDR2 is FQNNGV in the germline V gene. This CDR3 contains 13 residues. Only in-frame clones appear in the TCRdb table, and some are missing; sequencing was by immunoSEQ multiplex PCR. The table lists about 70,000 clones, 87% of them singletons. The J gene is TRBJ1-2, the V gene TRBV11-2; TRBD1 matches 8 bases. The clonotype comes from a woman aged 45-65 years with head and neck cancer. The source material was PBMCs. This chain's CDR3 is CASSTGGVYGYTF. In DNA form, the CDR3 reads TGTGCCAGCAGTACAGGGGGAGTATATGGCTACACCTTC.